This T cell receptor (beta chain) is from a study of a mutant IDH1 vaccine in newly diagnosed glioma. Note on this clone: Its antigen is still unknown.

The time point was: week 35, safety follow-up. Doses of 300 ug of mutant IDH1 20-mer peptide were given with topical imiquimod. Profiled with immunoSEQ multiplex PCR; TCRdb holds only in-frame clones, not every one. Here the sample spans 35,000 to 55,000 clones, 81% being singletons. This clonotype was obtained from a woman aged 35 to 49 with glioma. Some clones in this sample may be carry-over from other donors' samples. Material: PBMCs, obtained from a glioma patient whose treatment included an IDH1 peptide vaccine.

The CDR3 sequence is CASSADWGGGELFF. CDR3 sequence (DNA): TGTGCCAGCAGCGCCGATTGGGGCGGCGGGGAGCTGTTTTTT. The V and J genes are TRBV7-3 and TRBJ2-2; perhaps TRBD1 as D (5 bases). Looked up from germline, CDR1 is SGHTA and CDR2 is FQGTGA. With 5 bases removed from V and 7 bases from J, the gap between germline ends came to 14 bases. The CDR3 loop spans 14 amino acids.